The rows below give T cell receptor beta chains drawn from one sample of a study of blood T cell repertoires in COVID-19. Sequencing used immunoSEQ multiplex PCR; TCRdb keeps in-frame clones, though not all of them. The sample consists of 99,000 or so clones, 84% of them appearing once. Sequencing was done on a sample of peripheral blood. The source is a man aged 65-85 years with active or convalescent COVID-19. Each CDR3 is given with its conserved first and last residue. D genes are given only for firm matches.

J	length	D	V	CDR3
TRBJ1-2	8	-	TRBV12-3/TRBV12-4	CARGGYTF
TRBJ2-1	13	-	TRBV5-6	CASSPNRDNEQFF
TRBJ2-1	15	TRBD1	TRBV18	CASSKGQGADNEQFF
TRBJ2-5	15	-	TRBV5-1	CASSSRLRGQETQYF
TRBJ2-5	12	-	TRBV7-9	CASSGSRETQYF
TRBJ2-1	15	-	TRBV19	CASSFLEGNYNEQFF
TRBJ2-7	13	TRBD2	TRBV24-1	CAMSGGRAYEQYF
TRBJ2-2	15	TRBD2	TRBV27	CASSYGGFSAGELFF
TRBJ1-2	16	-	TRBV28	CASNLQQGIYAYGYTF
TRBJ2-3	15	-	TRBV24-1	CATGPMDSSTDTQYF
TRBJ2-7	14	TRBD1	TRBV5-1	CASSLGQGEYEQYF
TRBJ1-5	14	-	TRBV7-2	CASSPAPRVEPQHF
TRBJ2-3	16	TRBD1	TRBV11-2	CASSALPGTGSDTQYF
TRBJ2-1	16	TRBD2	TRBV5-1	CASSLGTGGAANEQFF
TRBJ1-6	15	-	TRBV4-2	CASSQGYWGDSPLHF
TRBJ1-4	16	-	TRBV4-1	CASSRSPGSTNEKLFF
TRBJ2-1	15	TRBD2	TRBV7-2	CASSFQAGGGNEQFF
TRBJ2-5	18	TRBD2	TRBV9	CASSVGTSGGAERETQYF
TRBJ1-6	11	-	TRBV25-1	CASSGFTGLHF
TRBJ2-5	17	TRBD1	TRBV28	CASSRPQTGGRQETQYF
TRBJ1-3	13	-	TRBV5-4	CASSLERENTIYF
TRBJ2-5	14	-	TRBV11-3	CASSRSREPETQYF
TRBJ1-2	15	-	TRBV5-6	CASSLFPGINYGYTF
TRBJ1-2	16	TRBD1	TRBV19	CASRLGQGALPYGYTF
TRBJ2-7	16	-	TRBV28	CASSTRGASLSYEQYF
TRBJ1-4	15	-	TRBV5-1	CASRESGEVLEKLFF
TRBJ1-4	14	-	TRBV5-1	CASSPSGERGKLFF
TRBJ2-1	16	TRBD2	TRBV19	CASSAPGTRVYNEQFF
TRBJ2-5	15	TRBD2	TRBV28	CASSLPGGQRETQYF
TRBJ2-2	16	TRBD1	TRBV2	CASSKLGTANTGELFF
TRBJ2-6	15	TRBD2	TRBV28	CASRGGSSGANVLTF
TRBJ1-1	15	TRBD1	TRBV6-5	CASNGQGVQNTEAFF
TRBJ2-7	14	-	TRBV30	CAWGGTSLMGEQYF
TRBJ2-2	14	-	TRBV19	CASSIVTVSGELFF
TRBJ2-5	12	-	TRBV20-1	CSASASQETQYF
TRBJ2-7	16	-	TRBV14	CASSQKPETRLGEQYF
TRBJ2-3	13	-	TRBV9	CASSSGSTNTQYF
TRBJ1-2	16	-	TRBV5-6	CASSLGFGEPSYGYTF
TRBJ2-3	15	-	TRBV5-4	CASSLVGSGGDTQYF
TRBJ2-3	16	TRBD2	TRBV27	CASSQTKRGGTDTQYF